This entry describes one TCR beta chain. Its antigen is currently not known. Base qualities are missing; no much larger clone stands one base away. Collaborating institutions collected whole blood in K2EDTA tubes following their own protocols. Collaborator samples were shipped for TCRbeta analysis as frozen whole blood, isolated PBMCs, or DNA extracted from either sample type. The data stem from a study of blood T cell repertoires in COVID-19 (dated by TCRdb to about 2020). Broadly, across the study: Samples from collaborators originated in the United States, Italy and Spain and spanned both the acute and convalescent phases of COVID-19. The prospective study material was composed of cDNA or gDNA derived from T cells, B-cell-depleted T cells, or PBMCs. The dataset comprised deeply sampled blood TCRbeta repertoires from subjects exposed to, actively infected with, or recovered from COVID-19. The repertoires were released in a freely available public database meant as a resource for research on the immune response to SARS-CoV-2. Samples were obtained from the ongoing ImmuneRACE study (first 160 participants) and from 950 to 1,500 subjects provided by 6 global collaborators. The sample metadata nearly always contained a de-identified subject ID, COVID-19 status, age in years and sex. Where available, HLA class I and class II types were taken from metadata supplied by the sample provider and were not determined by assay-based typing. What the research found in general, with its limitations: The quantity of clinical and demographic metadata differed by source and by participant and was supplied without curation.

TCRbeta CDR3 regions were amplified from genomic DNA by means of the immunoSEQ Assay, a bias-controlled multiplex PCR. The study's own analysis went as follows. Within the assay, amplification of reference gene primers was used to estimate how many nucleated cells each sample contained. Sequence reads were collapsed and filtered to measure the absolute abundance of every unique TCRbeta CDR3 rearrangement. For each sample, productive Simpson clonality was calculated as the square root of Simpson's diversity index over productive rearrangements. This immuneACCESS table, as held by TCRdb, lists in-frame sequences with V and J called but not all clones. Of the missing ones, under half trace to an unresolved V gene in checked studies; the others have no known cause. That table furnishes V, J and clone size, whereas the DNA furnished D and trimming. The sample table shows 80,000 or so clones, and 65% to 85% are seen once. Together, the top ten hold 15% to 20% of the sample.

The TCR sequence derives from a woman in her sixties or seventies with acute or convalescent COVID-19. The sample consisted of peripheral blood.

The DNA is as follows: TGTGCCAGCGGGGCCCCCATCAACTATGGCTACACCTTC. This translates into CASGAPINYGYTF. The sequence is built from TRBV7-2 and TRBJ1-2, with TRBD1 tentatively as D gene (5 bases match). Trimming removed 8 bases from V and 2 bases from J, leaving 12 bases between the germline ends. Inclusive of the bounding cysteine and phenylalanine, the CDR3 is 13 residues long. CDR3 DNA only is kept here, 39 bases in frame from base 1. CDR1 and CDR2, looked up from the germline V gene, are SGHTA and FQGNSA.